This T cell receptor beta chain was captured by sequencing in a study of T cell responses to AZD1222 COVID-19 vaccine. Data came from immunoSEQ multiplex PCR; TCRdb stores just in-frame clones and leaves some out. This table has about 100,000 clones, nearly 90% appearing once. J was trimmed by 2 bases and V by 3 bases; bases with no gene match: 6. The germline V gene has CDR1 SNHLY and CDR2 FYNNEI. The CDR3 has 16 residues. This chain uses TRBV2 with TRBJ2-3; 9 nucleotides line up with TRBD2. The receptor was derived from an adult in good health. Material: peripheral blood, obtained on day 0 of AZD1222 vaccination. The CDR3 DNA reads as TGTGCCAGCAGTGAGACTAGCGGCCCCCTCACAGATACGCAGTATTTT. It is translated as CASSETSGPLTDTQYF.